This entry lists 3 T cell receptor beta chains sequenced from one sample in a study of early T cells in non-severe SARS-CoV-2 infection. TCRdb re-called the 5' RACE reads through MiXCR, storing one row per CDR3 protein. Of tens of thousands of distinct CDR3 sequences in the sample, 9% to 15% were seen once. The source material was whole blood. These receptor sequences come from an adult who was a healthcare worker with PCR-confirmed SARS-CoV-2 infection or an uninfected control (not recorded which).

This clonotype has ten or more counts. J is TRBJ2-7 and V is TRBV2, with D maybe TRBD1 (6 bases). The germline CDR1 and CDR2 sequences are SNHLY and FYNNEI. The ends were cut back, 7 bases at V and 7 bases at J, with 8 bases in the middle. This CDR3 is built from 10 residues. The CDR3 protein is CASTGEEQYF. In DNA form, the CDR3 reads TGTGCCAGCACAGGGGAGGAGCAGTACTTC.

The V call is TRBV7-2, the J call TRBJ2-7; D unresolved. The CDR3 length is 14 residues. Germline assignment: CDR1 SGHTA and CDR2 FQGNSA. V was shortened by 1 base and J by 7 bases, with 14 bases between the two germline ends. CDR3 DNA sequence: TGTGCCAGCAGCTTAGATTTAGGGCGGCGGGAGCAGTACTTC. It translates to CASSLDLGRREQYF. Using reference TRBV7-2 and TRBJ2-7 for the parts outside the CDR3, the full variable domain is GAGVSQSPSNKVTEKGKDVELRCDPISGHTALYWYRQSLGQGLEFLIYFQGNSAPDKSGLPSDRFSAERTGGSVSTLTIQRTQQEDSAVYLCASSLDLGRREQYFGPGTRLTVT.

This clonotype has at least ten counts. V gene TRBV19 combines with J gene TRBJ2-7, with D possibly TRBD2 on 5 matching bases. The CDR3 totals 13 residues. Trimming took 4 bases from V and 2 from J, leaving 9 bases between them. Germline V CDR1 and CDR2: LNHDA, SQIVND (reference sequence). The CDR3, as DNA: TGTGCCAGTAGTAGTGGACTTGCCTACGAGCAGTACTTC. Residues: CASSSGLAYEQYF.